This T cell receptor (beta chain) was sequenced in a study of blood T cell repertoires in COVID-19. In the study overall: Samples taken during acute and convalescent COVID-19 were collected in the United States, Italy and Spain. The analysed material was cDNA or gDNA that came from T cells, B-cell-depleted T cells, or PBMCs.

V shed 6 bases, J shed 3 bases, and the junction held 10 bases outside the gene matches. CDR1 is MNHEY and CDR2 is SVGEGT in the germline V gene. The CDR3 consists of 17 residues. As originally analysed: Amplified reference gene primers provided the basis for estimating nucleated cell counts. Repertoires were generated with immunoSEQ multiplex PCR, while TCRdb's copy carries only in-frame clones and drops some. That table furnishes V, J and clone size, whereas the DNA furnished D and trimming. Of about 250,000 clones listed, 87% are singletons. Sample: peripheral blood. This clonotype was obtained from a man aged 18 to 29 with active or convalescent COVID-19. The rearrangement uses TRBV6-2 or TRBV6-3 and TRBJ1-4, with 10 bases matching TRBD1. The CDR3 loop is CASSNKDRGLPNEKLFF. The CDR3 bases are TGTGCCAGCAGCAATAAAGACAGGGGGCTACCTAATGAAAAACTGTTTTTT.